The 6 T cell receptor beta chains below come from one sample, sequenced in a study of cytotoxic CD8 clonotypes in ibrutinib-treated CLL. Produced via immunoSEQ multiplex PCR; TCRdb's table is partial and in-frame only. This sample yields 200,000 to 250,000 clones, of which approximately 75% are seen a single time; roughly 11% belongs to the top ten. Sequenced material: PBMCs, taken after 12 months of ibrutinib treatment. The origin of the receptors is a human donor with chronic lymphocytic leukemia.

V and J are TRBV19 and TRBJ1-1; unclear D gene. Trimming took 0 bases from V and 3 from J, leaving 8 bases between them. The germline gives CDR1 LNHDA, CDR2 SQIVND (reference sequence). The CDR3 has 14 residues. CDR3 in amino acids: CASSIELGYTEAFF. The CDR3 DNA follows: TGTGCCAGTAGTATAGAACTCGGGTACACTGAAGCTTTCTTT.

The chain combines TRBV10-3 with TRBJ1-1; D is ambiguous. The V and J ends lost 3 bases and 4 bases respectively, with 12 bases between them. The CDR3 consists of 14 residues. Germline V gene lookup returns CDR1 ENHRY and CDR2 SYGVKD. For the CDR3, the DNA is TGTGCCATCAGTGAAGGACGGGTGATCACTGAAGCTTTCTTT. This translates into CAISEGRVITEAFF.

This clone occurred a few times. The chain carries TRBV5-6 and TRBJ1-4; 7 positions match TRBD1. Germline CDR1 SGHDT, CDR2 YYEEEE. V shed 0 bases and J 8 bases; nucleotides not matched to a gene: 4. The CDR3 has 14 residues. CDR3 sequence reads: CASSLDRGDEKLFF. In DNA, the CDR3 is TGTGCCAGCAGCTTGGACAGGGGTGACGAAAAACTGTTTTTT.

There are a few counts of this clone. This chain uses TRBV18 with TRBJ1-5, with no clear D. This CDR3 has 12 residues. Looked up from germline, CDR1 is KGHSH and CDR2 is LQKENI. Trimming removed 3 bases from V and 1 base from J, with 1 base in between. In nucleotides, the CDR3 is TGTGCCAGCTCACCCAGCAATCAGCCCCAGCATTTT. This sequence encodes CASSPSNQPQHF.

The chain recombines TRBV10-1 with TRBJ2-1, with D uncertain. The CDR3 length is 13 residues. Between the trimmed V and J ends, which lost 7 bases and 0 bases, there was a span of 7 bases. From germline, CDR1 is WNHNN and CDR2 SYGVQD (reference sequence). CDR3 DNA sequence: TGCGCCAGCAAACGGGCCTCCTACAATGAGCAGTTCTTC. Protein sequence: CASKRASYNEQFF.

The genes are TRBV28 and TRBJ1-2; D is possibly TRBD1 (6 bases). Trimming took off 3 bases at V and 0 bases at J, with 14 bases between the two ends. The germline V gene encodes CDR1 MDHEN and CDR2 SYDVKM. The CDR3 has 16 amino acids. As DNA, the CDR3 is TGTGCCAGCAGTTTGGTACCGACAGGAGCTAACTATGGCTACACCTTC. The encoded protein is CASSLVPTGANYGYTF.